Listed below are T cell receptor beta chains from one sample, sequenced in a study of blood T cell repertoires in COVID-19. Generated by immunoSEQ multiplex PCR, the TCRdb table keeps only in-frame clones and is missing some. The data hold about 200,000 clones, with 65% to 80% observed a single time. Sequenced input: PBMCs or T cells enriched from blood (not recorded which). The receptors derive from a woman in her forties or fifties with acute COVID-19. Each CDR3 is given with its conserved first and last residue. Fields, in order: V gene, CDR3 length, J gene, clone size, D gene, CDR3 DNA, CDR3 protein. The D gene is left open where the match is weak. For some rows the clone size is stated as once, few or many, or as a class when expanded; others skip it.

>TRBV6-5|15|TRBJ1-6|NA|NA
TGTGCCAGCACCCGCGGTCGGGTGGAGAATTCACCCCTCCACTTT
CASTRGRVENSPLHF
>TRBV24-1|15|TRBJ1-5|NA|TRBD1
TGTGCCACCAGTGACCGCTCAGGGGGCTATCAGCCCCAGCATTTT
CATSDRSGGYQPQHF
>TRBV2|14|TRBJ1-2|NA|TRBD1
TGTGCCAGCAGTGAGGGACAGGGGGCGGCTGGCTACACCTTC
CASSEGQGAAGYTF
>TRBV5-1|14|TRBJ1-6|NA|NA
TGCGCCAGCAGCTGGTACAGGGATAATTCACCCCTCCACTTT
CASSWYRDNSPLHF
>TRBV28|12|TRBJ1-5|NA|NA
TGTGCCAGCAGTCGGGGTATTCAGCCCCAGCATTTT
CASSRGIQPQHF
>TRBV30|14|TRBJ1-2|NA|TRBD1
TGTGCCTGGAGTCGGGACAGCCTTAACTATGGCTACACCTTC
CAWSRDSLNYGYTF
>TRBV2|15|TRBJ2-2|NA|TRBD1
TGTGCCAGCAGAGACAGGGGCGAGAACACCGGGGAGCTGTTTTTT
CASRDRGENTGELFF
>TRBV28|13|TRBJ2-1|few|NA
TGTGCCAGCAGCAGGGGCAGGGGTGGTGAGCAGTTCTTC
CASSRGRGGEQFF
>TRBV5-1|17|TRBJ1-1|once|TRBD1
TGCGCCAGCATACCCGGGACAGGGGGAAGTTGGAACACTGAAGCTTTCTTT
CASIPGTGGSWNTEAFF
>TRBV6-5|13|TRBJ2-5|once|TRBD1
TGTGCCAGCAGACAGGGGTTCCAAGAGACCCAGTACTTC
CASRQGFQETQYF
>TRBV19|17|TRBJ2-1|NA|TRBD2
TGTGCCAGTAGTATAGTAAGAGCGGGGACGGGCTACAATGAGCAGTTCTTC
CASSIVRAGTGYNEQFF
>TRBV12-3/TRBV12-4|12|TRBJ1-1|NA|NA
TGTGCCAGCAGGGATTGGAGGACTGAAGCTTTCTTT
CASRDWRTEAFF
>TRBV6-5|14|TRBJ2-1|NA|NA
TGTGCCAGCAGCTCCAAGGGGTTCGACAATGAGCAGTTCTTC
CASSSKGFDNEQFF
>TRBV5-1|12|TRBJ2-5|NA|TRBD1
TGCGCCAGCTCCGACAGGGGGGGGACCCAGTACTTC
CASSDRGGTQYF
>TRBV28|14|TRBJ1-2|NA|NA
TGTGCCAGCAGTCAAGCAGGGTGGAGCTATGGCTACACCTTC
CASSQAGWSYGYTF
>TRBV6-2/TRBV6-3|15|TRBJ2-1|few|NA
TGTGCCAGCAGTTGGCGGGGAGGGGGCTACAATGAGCAGTTCTTC
CASSWRGGGYNEQFF
>TRBV3-1/TRBV3-2|16|TRBJ1-1|NA|NA
TGTGCCAGCAGCCAGACCACAGGGTACCTGAACACTGAAGCTTTCTTT
CASSQTTGYLNTEAFF
>TRBV6-5|15|TRBJ2-6|once|TRBD2
TGTGCCAGCGCCCCGGGGGGCTCTGGGGCCAACGTCCTGACTTTC
CASAPGGSGANVLTF
>TRBV7-3|15|TRBJ2-1|NA|NA
TGTGCCAGCAGCTTAAGCAGGGTAGTCGGGAATGAGCAGTTCTTC
CASSLSRVVGNEQFF
>TRBV27|15|TRBJ2-1|NA|TRBD1
TGTGCCAGCAGTGTGACAGGGGTGGAGTACAATGAGCAGTTCTTC
CASSVTGVEYNEQFF
>TRBV11-2|14|TRBJ1-1|NA|NA
TGTGCCAGCTCGTGGGGGCGCGGGAGCACTGAAGCTTTCTTT
CASSWGRGSTEAFF
>TRBV5-1|16|TRBJ2-3|once|TRBD2
TGCGCCAGCAGCGCCACTAGCGGGGGTATGGCAGATACGCAGTATTTT
CASSATSGGMADTQYF
>TRBV9|15|TRBJ2-3|NA|NA
TGTGCCAGCAAGGGTCAGTTCGGGCGGGGAGATACGCAGTATTTT
CASKGQFGRGDTQYF
>TRBV12-1|16|TRBJ1-5|NA|NA
TGTGCCAGCAGCTTTGCGACAGCCGAATGGGATCAGCCCCAGCATTTT
CASSFATAEWDQPQHF
>TRBV28|12|TRBJ1-2|once|NA
TGTGCCAGCAGCTTGGCAGGCTATGGCTACACCTTC
CASSLAGYGYTF
>TRBV7-3|16|TRBJ2-2|once|TRBD1
TGTGCCAGCAGCAAAAAACAGGGGGCCGTGACCGGGGAGCTGTTTTTT
CASSKKQGAVTGELFF
>TRBV7-9|13|TRBJ2-3|NA|NA
TGTGCCAGCAGCTTACCGACTGCGGGTACGCAGTATTTT
CASSLPTAGTQYF
>TRBV6-5|13|TRBJ1-1|few|TRBD1
TGTGCCAGCAGTCGGGACAGGGTCACTGAAGCTTTCTTT
CASSRDRVTEAFF
>TRBV13|20|TRBJ2-6|NA|TRBD1
TGTGCCAGCAGCTTCAGGAGCGTGGGACAGGGGTGGTCTGGGGCCAACGTCCTGACTTTC
CASSFRSVGQGWSGANVLTF
>TRBV29-1|13|TRBJ1-5|few|TRBD1
TGCAGCGTTAGGACAGGGGCGGATCAGCCCCAGCATTTT
CSVRTGADQPQHF
>TRBV15|14|TRBJ2-1|NA|TRBD1
TGTGCCACCAGCAGAAGACAGGGTGTCAATGAGCAGTTCTTC
CATSRRQGVNEQFF
>TRBV7-2|14|TRBJ1-6|NA|NA
TGTGCCAGCAGCTTAATCAGGGTCCTTTCACCCCTCCACTTT
CASSLIRVLSPLHF
>TRBV7-9|16|TRBJ2-3|NA|NA
TGTGCCAGCAGCTCAGTGGGGACTGGGGACACAGATACGCAGTATTTT
CASSSVGTGDTDTQYF
>TRBV5-5|15|TRBJ1-2|NA|NA
TGTGCCAGCAGCAACACCCAGAGACTATCCTATGGCTACACCTTC
CASSNTQRLSYGYTF
>TRBV7-9|13|TRBJ1-1|NA|NA
TGTGCCAGCAGCTTAGCGGGCCCCACTGAAGCTTTCTTT
CASSLAGPTEAFF
>TRBV7-9|14|TRBJ1-1|NA|TRBD1
TGTGCCAGCAGCCCCAACAGGGGAGACACTGAAGCTTTCTTT
CASSPNRGDTEAFF
>TRBV2|14|TRBJ2-1|NA|NA
TGTGCCAGCGGGAGGGACATACTCATCAATGAGCAGTTCTTC
CASGRDILINEQFF
>TRBV7-2|15|TRBJ2-1|NA|NA
TGTGCCAGCAGCTTAGCGTCAGGGGCGTACAATGAGCAGTTCTTC
CASSLASGAYNEQFF
>TRBV24-1|15|TRBJ1-5|NA|NA
TGTGCCACCAGTGATTGGGGCTCGGGCAATCAGCCCCAGCATTTT
CATSDWGSGNQPQHF
>TRBV5-1|14|TRBJ1-4|few|NA
TGCGCCAGCTCCGGGGGGGGGTTTCGCGAAAAACTGTTTTTT
CASSGGGFREKLFF
>TRBV7-8|14|TRBJ1-4|NA|TRBD1
TGTGCCAGCAGCTCCAGGGGGGAAATGATGGGACTGTTTTTT
CASSSRGEMMGLFF
>TRBV3-1/TRBV3-2|14|TRBJ2-2|NA|TRBD2
TGTGCCAGCAGCCATCACGGGGGGGCTGGGGAGCTGTTTTTT
CASSHHGGAGELFF
>TRBV28|16|TRBJ2-3|NA|TRBD2
TGTGCCAGCACCCCCGGGACTAGCGGGGACACAGATACGCAGTATTTT
CASTPGTSGDTDTQYF
>TRBV25-1|12|TRBJ2-1|NA|TRBD2
TGTGCCAGCAGCGGGGGGGCTTTTGAGCAGTTCTTC
CASSGGAFEQFF
>TRBV5-1|15|TRBJ2-1|NA|TRBD1
TGCGCCAGCAGCGCGACAGGGGCCTCCAACAATGAGCAGTTCTTC
CASSATGASNNEQFF
>TRBV5-1|14|TRBJ1-4|NA|NA
TGCGCCAGCAGCTTCGGTTTGACTAATGAAAAACTGTTTTTT
CASSFGLTNEKLFF
>TRBV28|15|TRBJ2-4|NA|TRBD1
TGTGCCAGCAGTCTCCAGACAGGGGCGGGAAACATTCAGTACTTC
CASSLQTGAGNIQYF
>TRBV2|13|TRBJ1-1|NA|NA
TGTGCCAGCAGAACGACAGCGAACACTGAAGCTTTCTTT
CASRTTANTEAFF
>TRBV27|15|TRBJ1-5|NA|NA
TGTGCCAGCAGCTTGACAGGTCCCCGTAATCAGCCCCAGCATTTT
CASSLTGPRNQPQHF
>TRBV18|16|TRBJ2-3|NA|TRBD1
TGTGCCAGCTCACCCCCCCAGACAGGGGTGGAAGATACGCAGTATTTT
CASSPPQTGVEDTQYF
>TRBV4-1|18|TRBJ1-5|NA|NA
TGCGCCAGCAGCCAAGATCGTCTGCTTGTCAGGGGTGGTCAGCCCCAGCATTTT
CASSQDRLLVRGGQPQHF
>TRBV4-1|19|TRBJ1-6|NA|NA
TGCGCCAGCAGCCAAGATTCAATGGGCAGGTCAGGGCCCTTTTCACCCCTCCACTTT
CASSQDSMGRSGPFSPLHF
>TRBV28|15|TRBJ1-5|NA|TRBD1
TGTGCCAGCAGGCCCGCAGGGGGAAGCAATCAGCCCCAGCATTTT
CASRPAGGSNQPQHF
>TRBV7-8|16|TRBJ1-5|NA|NA
TGTGCCAGCAGCCCACCCGTGGGGCGGCCCAAGGAGCCCCAGCATTTT
CASSPPVGRPKEPQHF
>TRBV6-5|13|TRBJ1-6|NA|NA
TGTGCCAGCGTACAGGGCTCCCAGGGGCCCCTCCACTTT
CASVQGSQGPLHF
>TRBV6-5|15|TRBJ1-4|NA|NA
TGTGCCAGCAGTTCCTACCGGCGGGGATATGAAAAACTGTTTTTT
CASSSYRRGYEKLFF
>TRBV5-4|14|TRBJ2-5|NA|NA
TGTGCCAGCAACCAGGGCGGGAACCAAGAGACCCAGTACTTC
CASNQGGNQETQYF
>TRBV19|14|TRBJ1-5|NA|NA
TGTGCCAGTAGTATCGGCCCGGGGTATCAGCCCCAGCATTTT
CASSIGPGYQPQHF
>TRBV28|15|TRBJ2-1|few|TRBD2
TGTGCCAGCAGTCCTGGACTAGCGTTAAACAATGAGCAGTTCTTC
CASSPGLALNNEQFF